These T cell receptor beta chains were read from a single sample in a study of cytomegalovirus exposure and HLA in healthy donors. The assay was immunoSEQ multiplex PCR, and TCRdb's table has in-frame clones only and misses some. The repertoire holds about 200,000 clones, with around 86% as singletons. Sequencing was performed on PBMCs. These receptor sequences come from a woman under 30 in good health and CMV-seronegative. Each CDR3 is given with its conserved first and last residue. The D gene is left open where the match is weak. Clone size is stated in some rows and not others, as once, few, many or a class when expanded.

CDR3,DNA,J,D,size,V
CASSLARETQYF,TGTGCCAGCAGCTTAGCGCGAGAGACCCAGTACTTC,TRBJ2-5,NA,NA,TRBV7-9
CASSLVLPAGGTDTQYF,TGTGCCAGCAGCTTAGTCCTCCCAGCGGGAGGCACAGATACGCAGTATTTT,TRBJ2-3,TRBD2,NA,TRBV7-6
CASSKIQGDNEQFF,TGTGCCAGCAGTAAGATACAGGGAGACAATGAGCAGTTCTTC,TRBJ2-1,NA,few,TRBV28
CASSETGTGASDSPLHF,TGTGCCAGCAGCGAAACCGGGACAGGGGCCTCGGATTCACCCCTCCACTTT,TRBJ1-6,TRBD1,few,TRBV11-3
CASRQPGLHNEQFF,TGTGCCAGCAGGCAACCGGGACTTCACAATGAGCAGTTCTTC,TRBJ2-1,NA,NA,TRBV6-5
CANSAGQGEATQYF,TGTGCCAACTCAGCCGGACAGGGAGAGGCTACGCAGTATTTT,TRBJ2-3,TRBD1,NA,TRBV6-1
CASSEQGDSSYEQYF,TGTGCCAGCAGTGAACAAGGGGACAGCTCCTACGAGCAGTACTTC,TRBJ2-7,TRBD1,once,TRBV6-1
CASSLAGGAYNEQFF,TGTGCCAGCAGTTTAGCCGGGGGGGCCTACAATGAGCAGTTCTTC,TRBJ2-1,TRBD2,few,TRBV7-2
CASSWGGNQPQHF,TGCGCCAGCAGCTGGGGGGGGAATCAGCCCCAGCATTTT,TRBJ1-5,NA,once,TRBV10-1
CASSGGGADIYGYTF,TGTGCCAGCAGCGGAGGAGGGGCAGATATCTATGGCTACACCTTC,TRBJ1-2,NA,NA,TRBV7-2
CSSSPARDTEAFF,TGTTCCAGCAGCCCCGCCCGGGACACTGAAGCTTTCTTT,TRBJ1-1,NA,NA,TRBV7-9
CASKPGVGANTGELFF,TGCGCCAGCAAGCCTGGGGTGGGAGCGAACACCGGGGAGCTGTTTTTT,TRBJ2-2,NA,NA,TRBV5-1
CASSLTSGSYEQYF,TGTGCCAGCAGCTTGACTAGCGGCTCCTACGAGCAGTACTTC,TRBJ2-7,TRBD2,NA,TRBV7-9
CASSPSMGPNEQFF,TGCGCCAGCAGCCCAAGTATGGGGCCAAATGAGCAGTTCTTC,TRBJ2-1,NA,NA,TRBV5-1
CASSPPDSFPMRNTF,TGTGCCAGCAGCCCCCCCGACAGTTTTCCTATGAGAAACACCTTC,TRBJ1-2,NA,NA,TRBV11-3
CASSVDGAPQETQYF,TGTGCCAGCAGCGTAGATGGAGCCCCCCAAGAGACCCAGTACTTC,TRBJ2-5,NA,NA,TRBV9
CASSLRARQETQYF,TGCGCCAGCAGCTTGAGAGCTAGACAAGAGACCCAGTACTTC,TRBJ2-5,NA,NA,TRBV5-1
CAGKQGIGNTIYF,TGTGCCGGAAAACAGGGAATTGGAAACACCATATATTTT,TRBJ1-3,NA,NA,TRBV2
CASSLTSGATNTQYF,TGTGCCAGCAGCCTGACTAGCGGGGCGACAAATACGCAGTATTTT,TRBJ2-3,TRBD2,NA,TRBV7-2
CASSLGSSSGGTDTQYF,TGCGCCAGCAGCTTGGGGTCGTCTAGCGGGGGCACAGATACGCAGTATTTT,TRBJ2-3,TRBD2,NA,TRBV5-1
CASRRLDGGMYEQYF,TGTGCCAGTAGAAGGTTGGACGGAGGGATGTACGAGCAGTACTTC,TRBJ2-7,NA,NA,TRBV19
CASSLAATNNSPLHF,TGTGCCAGCAGCTTGGCGGCCACAAATAATTCACCCCTCCACTTT,TRBJ1-6,NA,few,TRBV7-2
CASSPRSLRNSPLHF,TGTGCCAGCTCACCACGGAGTCTACGGAATTCACCCCTCCACTTT,TRBJ1-6,NA,NA,TRBV18
CASKGGNQETQYF,TGTGCCAGCAAAGGAGGAAACCAAGAGACCCAGTACTTC,TRBJ2-5,NA,NA,TRBV6-1
CASSWGQGGTEAFF,TGCGCCAGCAGCTGGGGACAGGGGGGGACTGAAGCTTTCTTT,TRBJ1-1,TRBD1,NA,TRBV5-1
CASSPLNPTGGGEKTYNEQFF,TGTGCCAGCAGCCCACTAAATCCGACAGGGGGTGGGGAGAAAACCTACAATGAGCAGTTCTTC,TRBJ2-1,TRBD1,NA,TRBV27
CASRDSRGYTF,TGTGCCAGCAGAGACTCAAGAGGCTACACCTTC,TRBJ1-2,NA,NA,TRBV6-5
CASSLGGQPQETQYF,TGTGCCAGCAGCTTAGGCGGGCAGCCCCAAGAGACCCAGTACTTC,TRBJ2-5,NA,NA,TRBV7-9
CASSGQGLDTQYF,TGTGCCAGCAGTGGACAGGGGTTAGATACGCAGTATTTT,TRBJ2-3,TRBD1,few,TRBV2
CASSTGGLYEQYF,TGTGCCAGCAGTACAGGGGGCCTCTACGAGCAGTACTTC,TRBJ2-7,TRBD1,NA,TRBV6-5
CATSRAGDTQYF,TGTGCCACCAGCAGAGCGGGAGATACGCAGTATTTT,TRBJ2-3,NA,NA,TRBV15
CASSLAVLAEYEQYF,TGCGCCAGCAGCTTGGCCGTACTAGCGGAGTACGAGCAGTACTTC,TRBJ2-7,TRBD2,NA,TRBV5-1
CASSSSSYNEQFF,TGTGCCAGCAGCTCGAGCTCCTACAATGAGCAGTTCTTC,TRBJ2-1,NA,NA,TRBV6-5
CASRDRRNNEQFF,TGTGCCAGCAGGGACAGGAGAAACAATGAGCAGTTCTTC,TRBJ2-1,TRBD1,NA,TRBV27
CAWSLRQGHYGYSF,TGTGCCTGGAGTCTCCGACAGGGACACTATGGCTACAGCTTC,TRBJ1-2,TRBD1,NA,TRBV30
CASSPTGTGPDTQYF,TGTGCCAGCAGCCCAACCGGGACAGGGCCAGATACGCAGTATTTT,TRBJ2-3,TRBD1,NA,TRBV14
CASSLGTGNEQFF,TGCGCCAGCAGCTTGGGGACAGGGAATGAGCAGTTCTTC,TRBJ2-1,TRBD1,NA,TRBV5-1
CASSPSSSGGAENEQFF,TGTGCCAGCAGCCCGTCGTCTAGCGGGGGGGCCGAGAATGAGCAGTTCTTC,TRBJ2-1,TRBD2,NA,TRBV13
CASSLAGTNEKLFF,TGCGCCAGCAGCTTGGCAGGGACTAATGAAAAACTGTTTTTT,TRBJ1-4,NA,once,TRBV5-1
CASSLFGLAGDTYNEQFF,TGCGCCAGCAGCTTGTTTGGACTAGCGGGGGACACCTACAATGAGCAGTTCTTC,TRBJ2-1,TRBD2,NA,TRBV5-1
CASTSRDTSYEQYF,TGTGCCAGCACCTCCCGGGACACCTCCTACGAGCAGTACTTC,TRBJ2-7,NA,few,TRBV27
CASLGGIAKNIQYF,TGTGCCAGCTTGGGGGGTATTGCCAAAAACATTCAGTACTTC,TRBJ2-4,NA,NA,TRBV28
CAIRVQVGGGYTF,TGTGCCATCAGGGTACAGGTGGGAGGAGGCTACACCTTC,TRBJ1-2,NA,once,TRBV10-3
CASSVNRAYEQYF,TGTGCCAGCAGTGTTAACAGGGCTTACGAGCAGTACTTC,TRBJ2-7,NA,NA,TRBV2
CASSLGGGRRKETQYF,TGTGCCAGCAGCTTAGGGGGAGGGAGAAGGAAGGAGACCCAGTACTTC,TRBJ2-5,TRBD2,NA,TRBV11-3
CASSSLRGLAKNIQYF,TGTGCCAGCAGCTCCCTAAGGGGTCTAGCCAAAAACATTCAGTACTTC,TRBJ2-4,NA,NA,TRBV11-2
CASSLAGESHEQYF,TGTGCCAGCAGCTTGGCCGGGGAATCCCACGAGCAGTACTTC,TRBJ2-7,NA,NA,TRBV5-6
CASSLGRGAGTEAFF,TGCGCCAGCAGCTTGGGTCGGGGGGCAGGGACTGAAGCTTTCTTT,TRBJ1-1,NA,NA,TRBV5-1
CASSQDPEGGLGYEKLFF,TGTGCCAGCAGCCAAGATCCGGAGGGGGGGCTGGGTTATGAAAAACTGTTTTTT,TRBJ1-4,NA,once,TRBV4-2
CASSKDRDLLLNTEAFF,TGTGCCAGCAGTAAGGACAGGGACCTCCTCTTGAACACTGAAGCTTTCTTT,TRBJ1-1,TRBD1,NA,TRBV27
CASSSAGRGGYTF,TGTGCCAGCAGCTCAGCTGGTAGAGGCGGCTACACCTTC,TRBJ1-2,NA,NA,TRBV7-9
CATSPPGGYEQYF,TGTGCCACCAGTCCCCCAGGGGGATACGAGCAGTACTTC,TRBJ2-7,TRBD1,NA,TRBV15
CASSLEETAQETQYF,TGTGCCAGCAGCTTAGAGGAGACAGCCCAAGAGACCCAGTACTTC,TRBJ2-5,NA,once,TRBV7-9